This TCR beta chain was captured by sequencing in a study of blood T cell repertoires in COVID-19. Study context: Spain, Italy and the United States supplied samples that represented acute and convalescent COVID-19.

Methods used by the authors: Amplification of reference gene primers was used by the study to estimate nucleated cell counts. The assay was immunoSEQ multiplex PCR, and TCRdb's table has in-frame clones only and misses some. V and J calls and clone size come straight from that table; D and trimming were deduced from the DNA. Of about 140,000 clones in the sample, 84% were seen once. Germline V gene data show CDR1 as SGHTA and CDR2 as FQGNSA. The V end lost 3 bases, the J end lost 6 bases, and 15 bases lay between the germline ends. CDR3 length equals 15 residues. The source of this sequence is a human donor in a cohort sampled during active COVID-19. The sample consisted of peripheral blood. The J gene is TRBJ1-5, the V gene TRBV7-2, with D uncertain. The CDR3 nucleotides are TGTGCCAGCAGCTTCAGTCACGGAGGTGGTCAGCCCCAGCATTTT. Translated, it gives CASSFSHGGGQPQHF.